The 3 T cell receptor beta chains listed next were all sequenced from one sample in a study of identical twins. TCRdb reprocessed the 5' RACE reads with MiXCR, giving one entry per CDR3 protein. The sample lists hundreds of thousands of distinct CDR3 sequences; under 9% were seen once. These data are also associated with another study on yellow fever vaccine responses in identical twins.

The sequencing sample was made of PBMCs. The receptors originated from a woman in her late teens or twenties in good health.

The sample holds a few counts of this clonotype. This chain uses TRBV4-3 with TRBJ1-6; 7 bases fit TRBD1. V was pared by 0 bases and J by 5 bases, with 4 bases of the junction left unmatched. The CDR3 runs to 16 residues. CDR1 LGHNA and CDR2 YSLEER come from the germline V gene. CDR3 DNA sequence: TGCGCCAGCAGCCAAGATTCAGGGGGGAATAATTCACCCCTCCACTTT. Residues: CASSQDSGGNNSPLHF.

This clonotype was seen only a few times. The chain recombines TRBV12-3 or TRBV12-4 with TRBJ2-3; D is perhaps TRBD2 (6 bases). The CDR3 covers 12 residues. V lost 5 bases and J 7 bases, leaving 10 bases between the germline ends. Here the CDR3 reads CASSGEDYTQYF. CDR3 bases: TGTGCCAGCAGTGGGGAGGACTATACGCAGTATTTT.

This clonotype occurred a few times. The CDR3 coding sequence is TGCAGTGTTCCCAGCGATTCCGGGGAGCTGTTTTTT. This sequence encodes CSVPSDSGELFF. The V gene is TRBV20-1, the J gene TRBJ2-2; no reliable D call. From germline, CDR1 is DFQATT and CDR2 SNEGSKA (reference sequence). CDR3 length: 12 residues. The V end lost 7 bases, the J end lost 6 bases, and 12 bases lay between the germline ends.